These 25 T cell receptor beta chains were all obtained from the same sample, sequenced in a study of CD8+ T cells in alopecia areata. RNA was isolated and reverse transcribed to cDNA, the sequencing template. Some clones are missing from TCRdb's copy, which holds only in-frame ones; the method was immunoSEQ multiplex PCR. The table has 90,000 to 150,000 clones, about 61% seen once. Treatment noted: oral pan-JAK inhibitor, 5-10 mg twice daily. The material sequenced was CD8+ T cells sorted from blood, taken at week 4, from a patient treated with tofacitinib. The origin of the receptors is a human donor with alopecia areata.

The chain recombines TRBV30 with TRBJ2-7, with 8 bases lining up with TRBD2. CDR3 length equals 12 residues. The V gene's germline CDR1 is GTSNPN and CDR2 SVGIG (reference sequence). The chain's CDR3 is CAYAGGETEQYF. The CDR3 region has the DNA TGTGCGTATGCGGGGGGCGAAACCGAGCAGTACTTC.

This sequence joins TRBV18 and TRBJ1-2; unclear D gene. From germline, CDR1 is KGHSH and CDR2 LQKENI. This CDR3 region has 14 residues. V was trimmed by 2 bases and J by 2 bases, leaving 9 bases between them. Here the CDR3 DNA reads TGTGCCAGCTCACCAGAGGCCCAGAACTATGGCTACACCTTC. Translated: CASSPEAQNYGYTF.

The chain combines TRBV9 with TRBJ1-2; 11 nucleotides agree with TRBD1. With V trimmed by 4 bases and J by 4 bases, 6 bases remained unmatched. Germline V gene lookup returns CDR1 SGDLS and CDR2 YYNGEE. CDR3 length equals 15 residues. CDR3 DNA: TGTGCCAGCAGCTACGGGACAGGGGGAGGCTATGGCTACACCTTC. Amino acids: CASSYGTGGGYGYTF.

The chain links TRBV27 to TRBJ2-7; 8 positions agree with TRBD2. Germline V gives CDR1 MNHEY, CDR2 SMNVEV (reference sequence). This CDR3 has 14 residues. V lost 6 bases and J lost 7; bases outside the gene matches: 11. CDR3 bases: TGTGCCAGCAGAGGCTTAGCGGGGAAAGATGAGCAGTACTTC. Translation: CASRGLAGKDEQYF.

The V call is TRBV15, the J call TRBJ2-1; a weak D match, TRBD2 (5 bases). Trimming shortened V by 3 bases and J by 3 bases, and 6 bases separated the two germline ends. The length of the CDR3 is 13 residues. The germline gives CDR1 LNHNV, CDR2 YYDKDF (reference sequence). CDR3 in DNA: TGTGCCACCAGCAGCCGGGACTACAATGAGCAGTTCTTC. Its protein is CATSSRDYNEQFF.

This chain links TRBV7-9 with TRBJ2-1, with 9 nucleotides matching TRBD1. The CDR3 totals 13 residues. Trimming took 1 base from V and 15 from J; bases not matched to a gene: 7. From germline, CDR1 is SEHNR and CDR2 FQNEAQ (reference sequence). The CDR3 loop is CASSLGSGQGPFF. CDR3 in DNA: TGTGCCAGCAGCTTAGGGTCGGGACAGGGTCCGTTCTTC.

The V gene is TRBV14, the J gene TRBJ2-4; either TRBD1 or TRBD2 may fit D (5 bases each). The CDR3 runs 17 residues. Germline V gene lookup returns CDR1 SGHDN and CDR2 FVKESK. V was pared by 1 base and J by 1 base, with 14 bases between. CDR3 bases: TGTGCCAGCAGCCAAGGGTCAGGGACCTTGGCCAAAAACATTCAGTACTTC. This codes for CASSQGSGTLAKNIQYF.

The chain couples TRBV13 to TRBJ2-3; D tentatively reads TRBD1 or TRBD2 (5 bases each). CDR1 and CDR2 (germline): PRHDT, FYEKMQ (reference sequence). CDR3 length: 14 residues. V was clipped by 1 base and J by 5 bases, with 10 bases between them. Here the CDR3 reads CASSLAGSGDTQYF. CDR3 coding DNA: TGTGCCAGCAGCTTAGCAGGGAGTGGAGATACGCAGTATTTT.

The chain is built from TRBV28 and TRBJ1-1; no clear D. Germline assignment: CDR1 MDHEN and CDR2 SYDVKM. The CDR3 consists of 13 residues. Trimming cost V 1 base and J 0 bases, with 3 bases left between them. The CDR3 DNA reads TGTGCCAGCAGTTTATTATTGAACACTGAAGCTTTCTTT. Encoded protein: CASSLLLNTEAFF.

The V gene is TRBV18, the J gene TRBJ1-1; D unresolved. The CDR3 runs 15 residues. V lost 0 bases to trimming and J lost 0 bases, with 8 bases between them. Per germline, CDR1 KGHSH and CDR2 LQKENI. DNA of the CDR3: TGTGCCAGCTCACCACCGATACAGATGAACACTGAAGCTTTCTTT. Translating it yields CASSPPIQMNTEAFF. Based on the CDR3 plus reference TRBV18 and TRBJ1-1, the full variable domain is NAGVMQNPRHLVRRRGQEARLRCSPMKGHSHVYWYRQLPEEGLKFMVYLQKENIIDESGMPKERFSAEFPKEGPSILRIQQVVRGDSAAYFCASSPPIQMNTEAFFGQGTRLTVV.

V gene TRBV15 combines with J gene TRBJ1-6; D is uncertain. The CDR3 runs 13 residues. Germline V gene data show CDR1 as LNHNV and CDR2 as YYDKDF (reference sequence). The ends were cut back, 4 bases at V and 10 bases at J, with 11 bases in the middle. The CDR3 sequence is CATSTPEGSPLHF. DNA of the CDR3: TGTGCCACCAGCACTCCCGAAGGATCACCCCTCCACTTT.

This chain connects TRBV5-1 to TRBJ2-1; TRBD1 might be the D (6 bases). Germline values: CDR1 SGHRS, CDR2 YFSETQ. CDR3 length: 16 residues. V was clipped by 4 bases and J by 2 bases, with 16 bases between them. CDR3 amino acids: CASSPEGGVTYNEQFF. The CDR3 nucleotides are TGCGCCAGCAGCCCAGAAGGGGGAGTGACCTACAATGAGCAGTTCTTC.

This clone came up a few times. Other DNA sequences from this sample encode an identical CDR3 as well. This rearrangement joins TRBV7-9 to TRBJ2-7, with TRBD1 matching 9 bases. J gave up 2 bases and V 2 bases, and 1 base lay outside the gene matches. Germline loops: CDR1 SEHNR, CDR2 FQNEAQ (reference sequence). The length of the CDR3 is 14 residues. The CDR3 reads CASSLRDRAYEQYF. In DNA, the CDR3 is TGTGCCAGCAGCTTACGGGACAGGGCCTACGAGCAGTACTTC.

A note on this clone: One end of the junction fails to match germline, which may point to a read error. The chain carries TRBV7-7 and TRBJ2-1, with D possibly being TRBD2 (6 bases). The germline V gene has CDR1 SSHAT and CDR2 FNYEAQ (reference sequence). This CDR3 is 14 amino acids long. Here the CDR3 DNA reads TGTGCTAGCAGCTTATTGAGTAGCGGCAATGAGCAGTTCTTC. As protein: CASSLLSSGNEQFF.

The J gene is TRBJ2-2, the V gene TRBV29-1; no reliable D call. V shed 3 bases and J shed 0 bases, with 8 bases lying between them. The germline CDR1 and CDR2 sequences are SQVTM and ANQGSEA. CDR3 size: 14 residues. CDR3 sequence reads: CSVDSQANTGELFF. The DNA of the CDR3 is TGCAGCGTTGACAGCCAGGCGAACACCGGGGAGCTGTTTTTT.

The rearrangement uses TRBV27 and TRBJ1-1; 7 bases line up with TRBD1. The V segment lost 7 bases and the J segment 9 bases; nucleotides outside the gene matches: 5. There are 11 residues in the CDR3. Germline V gives CDR1 MNHEY, CDR2 SMNVEV (reference sequence). CDR3 sequence: CASKDRNQAFF. DNA of the CDR3: TGTGCCAGCAAGGACAGGAACCAAGCTTTCTTT.

The gene calls are TRBV20-1 and TRBJ1-2, with D unclear. Germline CDR1 is DFQATT and CDR2 is SNEGSKA (reference sequence). Trimming removed 3 bases from V and 3 bases from J, with 2 bases in between. CDR3 length equals 10 residues. Here the CDR3 reads CSASDYGYTF. In DNA form, the CDR3 reads TGCAGTGCTAGTGACTATGGCTACACCTTC.

This clone occurred a few times. V usage is TRBV2 and J usage is TRBJ2-2; 7 bases align to TRBD1. V lost 7 bases to trimming and J lost 0 bases; unmatched junction nucleotides: 5. This CDR3 is built from 15 residues. Germline V lookup: CDR1 SNHLY, CDR2 FYNNEI. The DNA of the CDR3 is TGTGCCAGCATCAGGGGACAGACGAACACCGGGGAGCTGTTTTTT. Translation: CASIRGQTNTGELFF.

This clone was counted a few times. The chain carries TRBV27 and TRBJ2-3; TRBD1 matches 8 bases. V was pared by 2 bases and J by 2 bases, with 6 bases of the junction left unmatched. The CDR3 covers 16 residues. Germline-derived CDR1 and CDR2 are MNHEY and SMNVEV (reference sequence). The CDR3 protein is CASSLIRDRPTDTQYF. The CDR3 coding sequence is TGTGCCAGCAGTTTAATCCGGGACAGGCCCACAGATACGCAGTATTTT.

The rearrangement links TRBV6-5 to TRBJ2-2; D perhaps matches TRBD1 (6 bases). The germline V gene encodes CDR1 MNHEY and CDR2 SVGAGI. The CDR3 is 14 residues long. Between the trimmed V and J ends, which lost 5 bases and 5 bases, there was a span of 12 bases. The CDR3, as DNA: TGTGCCAGCAGTCTTCCCCAGGGGACCGGGGAGCTGTTTTTT. Protein: CASSLPQGTGELFF.

The rearrangement uses TRBV29-1 and TRBJ2-7; 9 bases line up with TRBD2. V shed 8 bases, J shed 0 bases, and the junction held 5 bases outside the gene matches. The CDR3 consists of 13 residues. Germline lookup yields CDR1 SQVTM and CDR2 ANQGSEA. The CDR3 sequence is CSMRGGSSYEQYF. As DNA, the CDR3 is TGCAGCATGCGGGGGGGAAGCTCCTACGAGCAGTACTTC.

With regard to this clone: At one end the junction does not follow the germline gene, possibly because of a read error. The gene calls are TRBV29-1 and TRBJ2-3; 9 bases map to TRBD1. Germline V gives CDR1 SQVTM, CDR2 ANQGSEA. This CDR3 has 14 residues. This CDR3 is CSVEPEEEGTGILF. The CDR3 nucleotides are TGCAGCGTTGAACCGGAAGAGGAAGGGACAGGGATTCTTTTT.

V usage is TRBV30 and J usage is TRBJ2-7; no reliable D call. From germline, CDR1 is GTSNPN and CDR2 SVGIG (reference sequence). V gave up 1 base and J gave up 1 base, with 5 bases separating them. The CDR3 covers 12 residues. For the CDR3, the DNA is TGTGCCTGGAGTGACCTATCCTACGAGCAGTACTTC. Amino acids: CAWSDLSYEQYF. The variable domain in full, completed from reference TRBV30 and TRBJ2-7, reads SQTIHQWPATLVQPVGSPLSLECTVEGTSNPNLYWYRQAAGRGLQLLFYSVGIGQISSEVPQNLSASRPQDRQFILSSKKLLLSDSGFYLCAWSDLSYEQYFGPGTRLTVT.

This clone was detected a few times. This sequence joins TRBV10-3 and TRBJ2-3, with 7 bases lining up with TRBD2. V lost 5 bases, J lost 2 bases, and 7 bases stayed unmatched. Germline V lookup: CDR1 ENHRY, CDR2 SYGVKD. The CDR3 is made up of 15 amino acids. In nucleotides, the CDR3 is TGTGCCATCAGTATGGCGGGGGAACTCACAGATACGCAGTATTTT. The encoded protein is CAISMAGELTDTQYF.

The chain recombines TRBV28 with TRBJ1-1; 7 bases map to TRBD1. This CDR3 has 15 residues. CDR1 MDHEN and CDR2 SYDVKM come from the germline V gene. The V and J ends lost 7 bases and 4 bases, in that order; junction bases with no gene match: 12. CDR3 protein: CASTSRIAGGTEAFF. DNA for the CDR3: TGTGCCAGCACTTCGCGAATAGCAGGGGGCACTGAAGCTTTCTTT.